The 21 T cell receptor beta chains listed next were all sequenced from one sample in a study of beta chain features in type 1 diabetes. Study findings and constraints: Shortening that was moderate but significant affected the TCRB CDR3s of Type 1 diabetes patients in all four CD4+ subsets.

Every isolated RNA sample was fully reverse transcribed, so sequencing captured expressed TCRB transcripts. Method: immunoSEQ multiplex PCR; TCRdb's copy keeps in-frame clones and lacks some. There are tens of thousands of clones in the sample; around 65% occur only once, and around 1.1% lies in the top ten. These receptors' targets are unknown. The sample was stem cell memory CD4+ T cells from blood. The receptor source for this set is a woman in her thirties or forties with type 1 diabetes.

This chain joins TRBV2 and TRBJ1-1; no clear D gene. Looked up from germline, CDR1 is SNHLY and CDR2 is FYNNEI. Between the trimmed V and J ends, which lost 8 bases and 5 bases, there was a span of 9 bases. The CDR3 runs to 11 residues. CDR3 in DNA: TGTGCCAGCCTGAAGAGTACTGAAGCTTTCTTT. Translating it yields CASLKSTEAFF.

V usage is TRBV7-2 and J usage is TRBJ2-5, with 7 bases aligning to TRBD1. The trim removed 5 bases at V and 7 bases at J, leaving 10 bases unmatched. CDR3 size: 14 residues. CDR1 is SGHTA and CDR2 is FQGNSA in the germline V gene. The CDR3 here is CASSPGQERGTQYF. The CDR3 nucleotides read TGTGCCAGCAGCCCCGGACAGGAGAGAGGGACCCAGTACTTC.

The chain recombines TRBV19 with TRBJ2-1, with 7 nucleotides matching TRBD1. The CDR3 totals 16 residues. V was clipped by 3 bases and J by 7 bases; unmatched bases: 12. Looked up from germline, CDR1 is LNHDA and CDR2 is SQIVND (reference sequence). The chain's CDR3 is CASSMRPTIRGNEQFF. CDR3 in DNA: TGTGCCAGTAGTATGCGACCAACAATCAGGGGGAATGAGCAGTTCTTC.

The chain employs TRBV19 and TRBJ1-1; D possibly corresponds to TRBD1 (6 bases). Trimming took 5 bases from V and 6 from J, leaving 25 bases between them. Germline V gene sequence: CDR1 LNHDA, CDR2 SQIVND (reference sequence). This CDR3 comprises 17 residues. The CDR3 coding sequence is TGTGCCAGTAGTGCGTCCGGGACAAGGCGCTTGAGCGCTGAAGCTTTCTTT. As protein: CASSASGTRRLSAEAFF.

The rearrangement joins TRBV18 to TRBJ1-3, with D maybe TRBD1 (6 bases). V shed 2 bases and J shed 0 bases, with 8 bases lying between them. The CDR3 length is 15 residues. Germline V gives CDR1 KGHSH, CDR2 LQKENI. CDR3 sequence (DNA): TGTGCCAGCTCACCAGGACAGACCTCTGGAAACACCATATATTTT. Encoded protein: CASSPGQTSGNTIYF.

This clone occurred a few times. The gene calls are TRBV7-3 and TRBJ2-1; TRBD2 agrees at 8 bases. This CDR3 is built from 15 residues. The junction had 1 base not matched to a gene; V was cut back by 3 bases and J by 0 bases. Germline CDR1 is SGHTA and CDR2 is FQGTGA. The CDR3 DNA is TGTGCCAGCAGCTTTAGCGGGACCTCCTACAATGAGCAGTTCTTC. Its translation: CASSFSGTSYNEQFF.

This clone was counted only a few times. The chain couples TRBV7-2 to TRBJ1-1; D is uncertain. Trimming stripped 5 bases from V and 4 bases from J, with 11 bases between. Germline assignment: CDR1 SGHTA and CDR2 FQGNSA. The CDR3 is 13 residues long. The CDR3 DNA sequence: TGTGCCAGCAGCCCCGGTAGATCCACTGAAGCTTTCTTT. Translated: CASSPGRSTEAFF. The variable domain in full, with the rest retrieved from reference TRBV7-2 and TRBJ1-1, is GAGVSQSPSNKVTEKGKDVELRCDPISGHTALYWYRQSLGQGLEFLIYFQGNSAPDKSGLPSDRFSAERTGGSVSTLTIQRTQQEDSAVYLCASSPGRSTEAFFGQGTRLTVV.

A few counts support this clone. V usage is TRBV5-4 and J usage is TRBJ2-1; TRBD2 matches at 12 bases. Unmatched junction bases numbered 5, after V lost 4 bases and J lost 6 bases. Germline assignment: CDR1 SGHNT and CDR2 YYREEE (reference sequence). The CDR3 is 15 amino acids. This chain's CDR3 is CASSAGLAGSNEQFF. In DNA form, the CDR3 reads TGTGCCAGCAGCGCCGGACTAGCGGGGAGCAATGAGCAGTTCTTC.

This clone was seen more than once but under ten times. The CDR3 is CASSQGRDRSNQPQHF. CDR3 DNA: TGCGCCAGCAGCCAAGGCAGGGATAGGAGCAATCAGCCCCAGCATTTT. This chain links TRBV4-3 with TRBJ1-5; D perhaps matches TRBD1 (5 bases). The germline V and J ends were trimmed by 1 base and 1 base, with 11 bases remaining between them. This CDR3 comprises 16 residues. CDR1 and CDR2 (germline): LGHNA, YSLEER.

The chain employs TRBV5-4 and TRBJ1-6; D might be TRBD1 (5 bases). Germline CDR1 and CDR2: SGHNT and YYREEE (reference sequence). V was shortened by 4 bases and J by 10 bases, with 9 bases between the two germline ends. There are 12 residues in the CDR3. CDR3 amino acids: CASSGAGSPLHF. The CDR3 nucleotides read TGTGCCAGCAGCGGGGCAGGGTCACCCCTCCACTTT.

The chain joins TRBV5-8 to TRBJ1-2; 10 bases fit TRBD1. Per germline, CDR1 SGHTS and CDR2 YDEGEE. The CDR3 extends over 14 amino acids. The J segment lost 8 bases and the V segment lost 3 bases, leaving 7 bases of the junction unmatched. CDR3 nucleotides: TGTGCCAGCAGCTCAGGACAGGGGGTGCGAGGCTACACCTTC. Translation: CASSSGQGVRGYTF.

The rearrangement uses TRBV6-6 and TRBJ1-2, with 8 positions matching TRBD1. The CDR3 has 14 amino acids. Trimming at V came to 6 bases and at J to 8 bases, leaving 11 bases not matched to a gene. Germline V gene lookup returns CDR1 MNHNY and CDR2 SVGAGI (reference sequence). The CDR3 nucleotides are TGTGCCAGCAGCCCAACCGGACAGGGCCGGGGCTACACCTTC. It encodes CASSPTGQGRGYTF.

V is TRBV9 and J is TRBJ2-2, with 9 bases aligning to TRBD2. Germline V gene data show CDR1 as SGDLS and CDR2 as YYNGEE. CDR3 length: 16 amino acids. V lost 1 base and J lost 4; bases outside the gene matches: 5. For the CDR3, the DNA is TGTGCCAGCAGCGTATCCAGCGGGAGGTTCACCGGGGAGCTGTTTTTT. Its protein is CASSVSSGRFTGELFF.

The rearrangement links TRBV30 to TRBJ1-5, with D tentatively TRBD1 (6 bases). V was pared by 5 bases and J by 3 bases, with 11 bases between. The germline gives CDR1 GTSNPN, CDR2 SVGIG (reference sequence). The CDR3 extends over 13 amino acids. Here the CDR3 DNA reads TGTGCCTGGTCACAGGGAGACAATCAGCCCCAGCATTTT. This encodes CAWSQGDNQPQHF.

The CDR3, as DNA: TGCGCCAGCAGCCAAGATGCGGAATTTCACGAGCAGTACTTC. Its protein product is CASSQDAEFHEQYF. The chain is built from TRBV4-3 and TRBJ2-7; no firm D call. CDR3 length: 14 residues. Germline lookup yields CDR1 LGHNA and CDR2 YSLEER. V lost 0 bases and J lost 5, with 11 bases in between.

This clone was detected only a few times. J is TRBJ2-5 and V is TRBV29-1; D is unclear. V lost 0 bases and J lost 3, with 11 bases in between. The CDR3 is 14 amino acids. Germline lookup yields CDR1 SQVTM and CDR2 ANQGSEA. For the CDR3, the DNA is TGCAGCGTTGAAGATCGCAGGTGGGAAGAGACCCAGTACTTC. It specifies CSVEDRRWEETQYF.

CDR3 protein: CASSPDRPGGEQFF. The CDR3 bases are TGTGCCAGCAGCCCAGACAGGCCTGGGGGTGAGCAGTTCTTC. V is TRBV7-9 and J is TRBJ2-1; possible D gene TRBD1, 6 bases. V lost 5 bases and J lost 9, with 17 bases in between. The CDR3 is 14 amino acids. Germline CDR1 and CDR2: SEHNR and FQNEAQ (reference sequence).

The chain employs TRBV7-2 and TRBJ2-7; the match to TRBD1 covers 8 bases. CDR3 size: 14 residues. V was pared by 4 bases and J by 5 bases, with 7 bases of the junction left unmatched. Per germline, CDR1 SGHTA and CDR2 FQGNSA. The CDR3 region is CASSSQGARDEQYF. The CDR3 coding sequence is TGTGCCAGCAGCTCCCAGGGGGCCCGGGACGAGCAGTACTTC.

The chain has TRBV7-2 and TRBJ2-5, with 9 bases fitting TRBD2. After removal of 1 base from V and 6 bases from J, the junction contained 6 bases not matched to a gene. Germline CDR1 reads SGHTA; CDR2 reads FQGNSA. The CDR3 has 15 residues. The CDR3, as DNA: TGTGCCAGCAGCTTAGAGGTCCTAGCGGGACAGACCCAGTACTTC. Translating it yields CASSLEVLAGQTQYF.

The chain has TRBV6-4 and TRBJ1-2, with a weak D call TRBD1 (5 bases). The germline V gene encodes CDR1 MRHNA and CDR2 SNTAGT. Trimming took off 0 bases at V and 2 bases at J, with 7 bases between the two ends. The CDR3 has 14 amino acids. CDR3 amino acids: CASSDSGGNYGYTF. CDR3 nucleotides: TGTGCCAGCAGTGACTCCGGGGGAAACTATGGCTACACCTTC.

The V gene is TRBV5-1, the J gene TRBJ2-4, with D perhaps matching TRBD2 (6 bases). This CDR3 is 16 amino acids long. The germline CDR1 and CDR2 sequences are SGHRS and YFSETQ. Between the trimmed V and J ends, which lost 2 bases and 1 base, there was a span of 13 bases. CDR3 sequence: CASSFDSLAAKNIQYF. The CDR3 region has the DNA TGCGCCAGCAGCTTCGACTCACTAGCCGCCAAAAACATTCAGTACTTC.